This T cell receptor beta chain was obtained from a study of blood T cell repertoires in COVID-19. The wider study: T cells, B-cell-depleted T cells, or PBMCs provided the cDNA or gDNA that served as material.

The germline V and J ends were trimmed by 6 bases and 3 bases, with 15 bases remaining between them. Germline V CDR1 and CDR2: MNHEY, SVGAGI. The CDR3 sequence is 14 residues long. Clones were read by immunoSEQ multiplex PCR, and TCRdb kept only the in-frame ones, dropping some. The sample includes about 58,000 clones, 78% of them seen just once. This sequence joins TRBV6-5 and TRBJ2-7, with a possible D match to TRBD1 (6 bases). The sequence was collected from a human donor in a cohort sampled during active COVID-19. Sequencing was performed on peripheral blood. The CDR3 DNA sequence: TGTGCCAGCAGACCACGGGACAATTTCTACGAGCAGTACTTC. Translating it yields CASRPRDNFYEQYF.